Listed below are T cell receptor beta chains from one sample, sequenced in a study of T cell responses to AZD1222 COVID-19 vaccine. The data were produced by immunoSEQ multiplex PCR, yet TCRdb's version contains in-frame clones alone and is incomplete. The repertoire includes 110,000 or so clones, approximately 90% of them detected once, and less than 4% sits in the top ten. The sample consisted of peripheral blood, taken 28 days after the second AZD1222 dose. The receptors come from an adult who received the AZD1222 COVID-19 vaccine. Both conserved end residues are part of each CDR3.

CASRVDTSGTSYEQYF	TRBV2	TRBJ2-7
CASSLSGTGRAGELFF	TRBV28	TRBJ2-2
CASGLVYGAGYTF	TRBV12-5	TRBJ1-2
CASSKRFYEQYF	TRBV21-1	TRBJ2-7
CASSQDWGAGGITEQYF	TRBV4-2	TRBJ2-7
CSASLAGQETQYF	TRBV20-1	TRBJ2-5
CASSAGTSGNTGELFF	TRBV9	TRBJ2-2
CASSEQGTGTDTQYF	TRBV7-3	TRBJ2-3
CASSLRGGNQPQHF	TRBV6-6	TRBJ1-5
CATSRDRPGGNKKLFF	TRBV15	TRBJ1-4